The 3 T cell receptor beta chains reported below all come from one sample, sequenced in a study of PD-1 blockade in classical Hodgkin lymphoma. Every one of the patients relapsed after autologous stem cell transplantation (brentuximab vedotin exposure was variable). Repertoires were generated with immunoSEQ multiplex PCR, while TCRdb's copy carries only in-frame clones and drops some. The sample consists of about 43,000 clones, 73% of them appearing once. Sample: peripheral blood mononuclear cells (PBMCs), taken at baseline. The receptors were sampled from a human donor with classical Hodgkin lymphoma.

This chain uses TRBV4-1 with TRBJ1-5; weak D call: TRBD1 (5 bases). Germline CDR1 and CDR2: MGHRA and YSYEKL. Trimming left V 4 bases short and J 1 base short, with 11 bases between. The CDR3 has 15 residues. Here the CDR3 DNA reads TGCGCCAGCAGCCCCACCCCAGGGAGCAATCAGCCCCAGCATTTT. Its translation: CASSPTPGSNQPQHF.

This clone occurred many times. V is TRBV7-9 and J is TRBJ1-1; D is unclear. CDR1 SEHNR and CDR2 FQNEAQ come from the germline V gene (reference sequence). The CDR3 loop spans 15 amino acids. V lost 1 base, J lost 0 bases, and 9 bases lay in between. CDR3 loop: CASSLVSGVNTEAFF. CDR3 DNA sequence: TGTGCCAGCAGCTTAGTCTCTGGGGTGAACACTGAAGCTTTCTTT.

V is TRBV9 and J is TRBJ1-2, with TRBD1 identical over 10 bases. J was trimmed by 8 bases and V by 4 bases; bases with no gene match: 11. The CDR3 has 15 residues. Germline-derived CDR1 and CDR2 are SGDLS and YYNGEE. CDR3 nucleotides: TGTGCCAGCAGCTCCCACCCCGGGACAGGGGTAGGCTACACCTTC. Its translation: CASSSHPGTGVGYTF.